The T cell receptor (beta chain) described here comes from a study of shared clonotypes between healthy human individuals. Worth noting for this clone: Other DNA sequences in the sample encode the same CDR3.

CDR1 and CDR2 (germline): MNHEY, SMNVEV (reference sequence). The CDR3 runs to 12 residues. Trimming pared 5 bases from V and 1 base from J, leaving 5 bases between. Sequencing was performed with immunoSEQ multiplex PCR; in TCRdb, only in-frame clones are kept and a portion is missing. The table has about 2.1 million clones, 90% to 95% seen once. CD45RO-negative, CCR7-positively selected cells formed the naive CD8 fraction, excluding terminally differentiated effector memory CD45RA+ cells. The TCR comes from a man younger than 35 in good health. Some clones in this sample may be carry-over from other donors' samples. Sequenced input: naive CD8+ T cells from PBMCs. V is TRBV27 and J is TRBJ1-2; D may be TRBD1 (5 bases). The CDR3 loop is CASSQGNYGYTF. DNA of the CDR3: TGTGCCAGCAGTCAGGGTAACTATGGCTACACCTTC.